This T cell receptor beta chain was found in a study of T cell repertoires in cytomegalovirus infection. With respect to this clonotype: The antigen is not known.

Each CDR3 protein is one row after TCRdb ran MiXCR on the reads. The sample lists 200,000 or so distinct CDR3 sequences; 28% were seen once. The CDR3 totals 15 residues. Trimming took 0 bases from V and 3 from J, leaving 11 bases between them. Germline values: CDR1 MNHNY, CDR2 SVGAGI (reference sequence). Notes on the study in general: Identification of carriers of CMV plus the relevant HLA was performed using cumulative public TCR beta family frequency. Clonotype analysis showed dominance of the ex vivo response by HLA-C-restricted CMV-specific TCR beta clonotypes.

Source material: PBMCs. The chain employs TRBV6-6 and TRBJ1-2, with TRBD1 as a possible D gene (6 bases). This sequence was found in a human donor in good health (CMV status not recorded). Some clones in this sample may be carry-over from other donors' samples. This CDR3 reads CASSYSNEGDYGYTF. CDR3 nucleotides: TGTGCCAGCAGTTACTCGAACGAGGGGGACTATGGCTACACCTTC.